Detailed here is one TCR beta chain. V lost 6 bases and J lost 2; bases outside the gene matches: 14. Germline V CDR1 and CDR2: SNHLY, FYNNEI. The CDR3 covers 17 residues. The record originates from a study of blood T cell repertoires in COVID-19. TCRdb keeps only in-frame clones here, not all; method: immunoSEQ multiplex PCR. The table lists about 100,000 clones, around 88% of them singletons, with around 5% in the top ten. The chain employs TRBV2 and TRBJ1-1, with 8 bases aligning to TRBD1. The clonotype was recovered from a human donor in a cohort sampled during active COVID-19. Sequenced sample: peripheral blood. The chain's CDR3 is CASRYGQGGFSNTEAFF. In DNA, the CDR3 is TGTGCCAGCAGATACGGACAGGGCGGATTCTCTAACACTGAAGCTTTCTTT. Complete variable domain (other parts from reference TRBV2 and TRBJ1-1): EPEVTQTPSHQVTQMGQEVILRCVPISNHLYFYWYRQILGQKVEFLVSFYNNEISEKSEIFDDQFSVERPDGSNFTLKIRSTKLEDSAMYFCASRYGQGGFSNTEAFFGQGTRLTVV.